This T cell receptor (beta chain) is drawn from a study of T cell responses to AZD1222 COVID-19 vaccine. Study results and limitations: Recipients of two AZD1222 doses showed rising Spike-specific TCR breadth and depth. Clonal diversity may have been underestimated, and the donors were mostly white British, with more females than males.

A note on this clone: What it binds is unknown.

The table came from immunoSEQ multiplex PCR; TCRdb's copy has only in-frame clones and leaves some out. The sample has under 250,000 clones; about 92% are singletons. The CDR3 covers 14 residues. V was trimmed by 4 bases and J by 6 bases, leaving 16 bases between them. CDR1 is SGHRS and CDR2 is YFSETQ in the germline V gene. The origin of this receptor is an adult in good health. This chain links TRBV5-1 with TRBJ1-2, with a possible D match to TRBD1 (6 bases). Sample: peripheral blood, taken on day 0 of MenACWY control vaccination. CDR3 in DNA: TGCGCCAGCAGCGGCGGCAGGGGCCCAGATGGCTACACCTTC. Its protein is CASSGGRGPDGYTF.